Reported below is one T cell receptor beta chain. Noted treatment: randomized to nivolumab then ipilimumab (arm A) or the reverse (arm B). DNA-damaging chemotherapy had not been given to any patient beforehand. PBMC sorting kept live CD3+CD8+ cells without CD19 or CD56. The data derive from a study of sequential checkpoint blockade in melanoma. The overall study: Randomization was 1:1 between first-line nivolumab→ipilimumab and ipilimumab→nivolumab. After both sequences, patients received maintenance nivolumab.

TCRdb's copy holds only in-frame clones and misses some; the assay was immunoSEQ multiplex PCR. The table lists 20,000 to 25,000 clones, approximately 78% of them singletons. This clonotype originated in a human donor with melanoma. Material: CD8+ T cells sorted from blood (inferred from file names), obtained from a patient given nivolumab and ipilimumab in sequence.

CDR3 sequence reads: CAIEVEDTQYF. In DNA form, the CDR3 reads TGTGCCATCGAGGTGGAAGATACGCAGTATTTT. The V and J genes are TRBV10-3 and TRBJ2-3; D gene ambiguous. The germline CDR1 and CDR2 sequences are ENHRY and SYGVKD. The CDR3 consists of 11 residues. Trimming left V 8 bases short and J 5 bases short, with 8 bases between.